The T cell receptor beta chain under discussion was sequenced for a study of T cell changes during pregnancy in multiple sclerosis (dated by TCRdb to between 2018 and 2020). Background for the entire study: The study examined how the T cell repertoire changed over the course of pregnancy in women with multiple sclerosis.

A remark on this clone: The target of this receptor is not known. No clone much larger than this one lies a single base away; base qualities are absent.

Library preparation used the immunoSEQ multiplex PCR assay. What TCRdb holds here is the immuneACCESS table cut down to in-frame rearrangements. Part of the clones is not present; checked against another copy, under half of the missing clones reflect an unresolved V gene, and the others are unexplained. Recorded for this sample are 60,000 to 65,000 clones; about nine tenths of them occurred a single time. Of the sample, 2.3% falls within the top ten clones. The TCR was taken from a female donor with multiple sclerosis, enrolled in a pregnancy study. Material: peripheral blood, obtained in the first trimester of pregnancy.

CDR3 region: CASSVGQRGYTF. The DNA sequence reads TGTGCCAGCAGCGTTGGACAGCGCGGCTACACCTTC. The chain was built from TRBV28 and TRBJ1-2; TRBD1 is perhaps the D gene, given 6 matching bases. CDR1 and CDR2 (MDHEN, SYDVKM) derive from the germline V gene. Deletion took 6 bases off V and 8 bases off J, with a span of 13 bases between the germline ends. The CDR3 runs 12 residues from the cysteine to the phenylalanine. Only the CDR3 DNA stays, 36 bases, in frame from base 1.